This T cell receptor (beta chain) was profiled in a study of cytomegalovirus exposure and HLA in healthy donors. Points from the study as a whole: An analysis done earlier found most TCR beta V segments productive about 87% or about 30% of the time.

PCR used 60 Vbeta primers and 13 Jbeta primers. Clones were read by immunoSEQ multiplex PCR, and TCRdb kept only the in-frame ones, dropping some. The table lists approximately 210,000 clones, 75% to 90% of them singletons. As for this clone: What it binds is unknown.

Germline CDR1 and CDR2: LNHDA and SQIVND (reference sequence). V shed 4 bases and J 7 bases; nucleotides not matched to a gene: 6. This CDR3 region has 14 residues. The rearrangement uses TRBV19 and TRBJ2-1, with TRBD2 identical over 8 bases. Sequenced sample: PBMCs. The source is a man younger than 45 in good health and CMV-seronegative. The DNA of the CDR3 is TGTGCCAGTAGTACCCAAGCGGGAGTGAATGAGCAGTTCTTC. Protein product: CASSTQAGVNEQFF. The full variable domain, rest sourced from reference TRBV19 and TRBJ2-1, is DGGITQSPKYLFRKEGQNVTLSCEQNLNHDAMYWYRQDPGQGLRLIYYSQIVNDFQKGDIAEGYSVSREKKESFPLTVTSAQKNPTAFYLCASSTQAGVNEQFFGPGTRLTVL.